This T cell receptor (beta chain) was captured in a study of T cell repertoires in cytomegalovirus infection (dated by TCRdb to the late 2010s). In the study overall: The peptide stimulations were aimed at well-studied HLA-B-restricted epitopes as well as recently identified HLA-C-restricted CMV epitopes, whose presentation resists viral immunomodulation. Donor HLA type was relevant to the analysis, because carriage of CMV infection together with the matching HLA type was indicated by public TCR beta signatures. Points the paper makes about the study in general: Carriers of CMV infection plus the relevant HLA type were discriminated by the cumulative frequency of public TCR beta family members in the study cohort and in an independent roughly 400-donor cohort. The ex vivo response was dominated by HLA-C-restricted CMV-specific TCR beta clonotypes, which also provided the single most frequent clonotype in two of eight donors.

The treatment or condition label for this specimen denotes: in vitro stimulation with specific CMV peptide epitopes to enrich CMV-specific T cells. The data were produced on an Illumina HiSeq 1500. TCRdb redid the processing of the public reads, applying fastp at Q25 and MiXCR, and retained in-frame beta chains. Rows matching on CDR3 protein sequence are summarized as one entry with the most common DNA and genes. This sample has approximately 990,000 distinct CDR3 sequences in its table, and approximately 31% of those were observed once. The ten largest account for around an eighth of the sample. The CDR3 runs 14 amino acids, cysteine and phenylalanine included. The CDR3 DNA has 42 bases and is translated from base 1. Trimming removed 5 bases from V and 5 bases from J, leaving 13 bases between the germline ends. CDR1 PRHDT and CDR2 FYEKMQ were looked up in the germline V gene (reference sequence).

With regard to this clonotype: What antigen it recognizes has not been identified. No qualities accompany the bases; no much larger clone lies one base away.

This chain joins TRBV13 to TRBJ2-1; no D segment can be confidently identified. Here the sequenced sample was cultured CD8+ T cells from PBMCs, taken from culture after CMV antigen stimulation. This clonotype was sampled from a human donor in good health (CMV status not recorded). Some clones in this sample may be carry-over from other donors' samples. The CDR3 is CASSPSRRHNEQFF. The nucleotide sequence is TGTGCCAGCAGCCCCTCCAGGCGGCACAATGAGCAGTTCTTC.